The clone carrying this T cell receptor (beta chain) occurred many times. Its target is unknown. Ophthalmopathy cases met thresholds of Clinical Activity Score at least 3, NOSPECS grade at least 4 and duration under 3 months. The study left out patients who had uncontrolled infection, other autoimmune disease, pregnancy or lactation. The PBMCs studied were ones that came from 8 to 10 ml fresh peripheral blood. Amplification yielded TCR beta CDR3 regions, with RNA transcripts as the source. Initially, a first-round RT-PCR of the TCR CDR3 employed the HTBI primer set. TCRdb analysed the multiplex PCR reads with MiXCR anew, one entry per CDR3 protein. Among 410,000 or so distinct CDR3 sequences, over 12% were seen once, and the ten largest hold approximately 13%. The sample is drawn from a study of T cells in Graves' hyperthyroidism and ophthalmopathy. Study conclusions and caveats: In validation, the model predicted ophthalmopathy. These predictions came a median about 6.8 months before onset.

CDR3 length: 16 amino acids. The germline V and J ends were trimmed by 4 bases and 3 bases, with 19 bases remaining between them. CDR1 is MDHEN, CDR2 SYDVKM, per germline. The sequence derives from a man younger than 30 with Graves' ophthalmopathy. The chain is built from TRBV28 and TRBJ2-7; D possibly matches TRBD1 or TRBD2 (5 bases each). Source material: blood. CDR3 coding DNA: TGTGCCAGCAGTTCCCTTCGGGCAGTGGGGGACTACGAGCAGTACTTC. It encodes CASSSLRAVGDYEQYF.